Listed below are T cell receptor beta chains from one sample, sequenced in a study of cytomegalovirus exposure and HLA in healthy donors. The data were produced by immunoSEQ multiplex PCR, yet TCRdb's version contains in-frame clones alone and is incomplete. The sample gives roughly 140,000 clones, around 79% of which show up once; approximately 3.7% is in the top ten. Sequencing used PBMCs. The receptor set was obtained from a human donor in good health. Each CDR3 is given with its conserved first and last residue. Each record gives: clone size, D gene, V gene, CDR3 protein. D genes are given only for firm matches. Clone size is shown for a subset of rows, as once, few, many or a class of expanded clone.

NA | TRBD2 | TRBV30 | CAWSVRAGGLYEQYF
NA | TRBD2 | TRBV4-3 | CASSQDLASGRNGELFF
NA | NA | TRBV6-5 | CASSYTGSSYEQYF
NA | NA | TRBV7-8 | CASSLAQRLSYEQYF
NA | TRBD1 | TRBV12-5 | CASGFETGGYEQYF
NA | NA | TRBV28 | CASSLDQETQYF
NA | NA | TRBV7-3 | CASSLGTNLLSGELFF
NA | TRBD1 | TRBV27 | CVPTTGTGDYEQYF
NA | TRBD2 | TRBV28 | CATTPRVAGGPLLSYEQYF
NA | NA | TRBV6-1 | CASSEAGGFTQPQHF
NA | TRBD2 | TRBV28 | CASSLASGSPNTGELFF
NA | TRBD2 | TRBV5-4 | CASSEKRGDPSGIQYF
few | NA | TRBV27 | CASTLEQGNNEQFF
once | NA | TRBV28 | CASTGIETYNEQFF
NA | NA | TRBV7-9 | CASSSPLGRDTEAFF
NA | TRBD1 | TRBV5-1 | CASSLEQGWSPGELFF
NA | NA | TRBV11-2 | CASSLDVEAFF
NA | NA | TRBV11-2 | CASSSNFKPYEQYF
NA | TRBD2 | TRBV13 | CASSLEGLAGGPDTQYF
NA | NA | TRBV28 | CASSHQTGDRSYGYTF
NA | TRBD2 | TRBV19 | CASSKGTSLGEQFF
NA | TRBD1 | TRBV5-6 | CASSPPTGVEQYF
NA | NA | TRBV7-2 | CASSRTGIGTGELFF
NA | NA | TRBV28 | CASSLGGEVNEQFF
NA | NA | TRBV5-1 | CASSLDRGAGTEAFF
NA | TRBD1 | TRBV18 | CASWTGTNTGELFF
NA | TRBD1 | TRBV30 | CAWSGPRQGAYGYTF
NA | NA | TRBV27 | CASSPERLLGRILYGYTF
NA | NA | TRBV28 | CASSFRRGFYNEQFF
NA | TRBD1 | TRBV6-5 | CASSSPGQGRYEQYF